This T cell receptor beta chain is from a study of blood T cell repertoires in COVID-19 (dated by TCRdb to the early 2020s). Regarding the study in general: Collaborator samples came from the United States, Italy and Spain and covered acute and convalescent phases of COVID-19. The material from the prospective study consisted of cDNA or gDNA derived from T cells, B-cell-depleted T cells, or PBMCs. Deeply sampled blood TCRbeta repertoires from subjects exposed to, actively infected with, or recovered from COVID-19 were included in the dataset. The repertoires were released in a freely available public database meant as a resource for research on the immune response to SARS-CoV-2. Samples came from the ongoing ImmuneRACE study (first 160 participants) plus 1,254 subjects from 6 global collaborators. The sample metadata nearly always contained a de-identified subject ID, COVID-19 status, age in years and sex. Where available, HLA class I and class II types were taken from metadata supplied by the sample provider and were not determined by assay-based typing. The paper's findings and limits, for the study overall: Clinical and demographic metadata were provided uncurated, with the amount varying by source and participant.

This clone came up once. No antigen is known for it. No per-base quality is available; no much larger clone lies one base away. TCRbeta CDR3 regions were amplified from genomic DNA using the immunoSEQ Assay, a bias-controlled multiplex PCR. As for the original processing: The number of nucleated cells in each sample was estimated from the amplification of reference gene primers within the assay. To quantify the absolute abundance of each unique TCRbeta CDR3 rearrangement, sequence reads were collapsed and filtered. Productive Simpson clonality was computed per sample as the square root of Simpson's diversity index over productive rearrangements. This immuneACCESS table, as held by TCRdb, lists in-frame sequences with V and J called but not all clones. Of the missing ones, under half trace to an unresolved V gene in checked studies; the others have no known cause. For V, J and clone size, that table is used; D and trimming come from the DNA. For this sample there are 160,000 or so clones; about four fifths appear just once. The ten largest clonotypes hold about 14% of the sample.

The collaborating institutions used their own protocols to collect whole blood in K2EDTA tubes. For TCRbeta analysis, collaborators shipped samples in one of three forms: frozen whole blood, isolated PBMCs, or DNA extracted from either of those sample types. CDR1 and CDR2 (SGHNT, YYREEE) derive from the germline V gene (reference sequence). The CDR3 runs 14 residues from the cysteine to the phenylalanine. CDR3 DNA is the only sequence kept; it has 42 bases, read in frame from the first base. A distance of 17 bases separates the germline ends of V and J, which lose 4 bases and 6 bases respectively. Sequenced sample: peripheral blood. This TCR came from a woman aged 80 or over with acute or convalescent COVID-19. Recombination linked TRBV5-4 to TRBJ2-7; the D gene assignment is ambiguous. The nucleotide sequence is TGTGCCAGCAGCCGTCGCCCAACAGTGTTCGAGCAGTACTTC. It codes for CASSRRPTVFEQYF.